Listed below are T cell receptor beta chains from one sample, sequenced in a study of shared clonotypes between healthy human individuals. The assay was immunoSEQ multiplex PCR, and TCRdb's table has in-frame clones only and misses some. The repertoire holds about a million clones, with 60% to 80% as singletons. Input material: memory CD4+ T cells sorted from blood. The receptors originated from a man in his late teens or twenties in good health. CDR3s include the opening cysteine and the closing phenylalanine or tryptophan. D genes are given only for firm matches. Part of the rows lack a size; the others show once, few, many or a class for expanded clones.

V gene	clone size	D gene	J gene	CDR3 DNA	CDR3 protein
TRBV18	NA	NA	TRBJ2-7	TGTGCCAGCTCACCACCGGGCCTAGCCCACGAGCAGTACTTC	CASSPPGLAHEQYF
TRBV11-2	once	NA	TRBJ2-7	TGTGCCAGCAGCTTATCGATCAGGGACCTCCCCTACGAGCAGTACTTC	CASSLSIRDLPYEQYF
TRBV7-8	NA	TRBD1	TRBJ1-2	TGTGCCAGCAGCTTGGGACAGGGAAACTATGGCTACACCTTC	CASSLGQGNYGYTF
TRBV28	NA	NA	TRBJ1-4	TGTGCCAGCGGTGTCCTTAATGAAAAACTGTTTTTT	CASGVLNEKLFF
TRBV4-3	NA	TRBD1	TRBJ1-1	TGCGCCAGCAGCCGCGGTACGGACAGGGGTCCTAAAAACACTGAAGCTTTCTTT	CASSRGTDRGPKNTEAFF
TRBV28	NA	NA	TRBJ1-2	TGTGCCAGCAGTTTCGGACTTGACAGGGGCTACACCTTC	CASSFGLDRGYTF
TRBV18	once	NA	TRBJ2-3	TGTGCCAGCTCACCAGATATGGGGACAGATACGCAGTATTTT	CASSPDMGTDTQYF
TRBV2	few	NA	TRBJ1-1	TGTGCCAGCAGTCTTTCCTACACTGAAGCTTTCTTT	CASSLSYTEAFF
TRBV2	many	TRBD1	TRBJ1-3	TGTGCCAGCACCCAAAGGGCCTGGACAGGGGGAAACACCATATATTTT	CASTQRAWTGGNTIYF
TRBV6-1	NA	NA	TRBJ2-7	TGTGCCAGCACAACCGGACCCGGGATTTACGAGCAGTACTTC	CASTTGPGIYEQYF
TRBV11-2	NA	TRBD1	TRBJ1-1	TGTGCCAGCAGCCCCAGGGGGACGGGGACTGAAGCTTTCTTT	CASSPRGTGTEAFF
TRBV14	NA	NA	TRBJ1-2	TGTGCCAGCAGCCTAGCCGCGGGTATTGGCTACACCTTC	CASSLAAGIGYTF
TRBV15	NA	NA	TRBJ1-1	TGTGCCACCAGCAGAGATCAGGGGAAGAACACTGAAGCTTTCTTT	CATSRDQGKNTEAFF
TRBV7-9	NA	NA	TRBJ2-1	TGTGCCAGCAGCCTCCGGGAACGGAGGGATTTCGGGGATGAGCAGTTCTTC	CASSLRERRDFGDEQFF
TRBV19	NA	NA	TRBJ1-4	TGTGCCAGTAGTATAGGGGCAGTACCGAATGAAAAACTGTTTTTT	CASSIGAVPNEKLFF
TRBV6-1	NA	NA	TRBJ1-1	TGTGCCAGCAGTAGAGGGTCGAACACTGAAGCTTTCTTT	CASSRGSNTEAFF
TRBV28	few	TRBD2	TRBJ2-2	TGTGCCAGCAGTTTAATCCGGGAGGGCGGGGAGCTGTTTTTT	CASSLIREGGELFF
TRBV18	many	NA	TRBJ2-5	TGTGCCAGCTCGTACTCGGGGGATACCCAGTACTTC	CASSYSGDTQYF
TRBV2	NA	NA	TRBJ2-5	TGTGCCAGCAGTTGGGGAGGAGAGACCCAGTACTTC	CASSWGGETQYF
TRBV18	NA	NA	TRBJ1-1	TGTGCCAGCTCACCACAGAGTAGTGCTGAAGCTTTCTTT	CASSPQSSAEAFF
TRBV7-9	NA	TRBD2	TRBJ2-5	TGTGCCAGCAGCTTAGGGACTAGGGAGGGGACCCAGTACTTC	CASSLGTREGTQYF
TRBV5-1	few	NA	TRBJ1-6	TGCGCCAGCAGCTTGGGCGGCAGGGGTACAAATTCACCCCTCCACTTT	CASSLGGRGTNSPLHF
TRBV30	NA	NA	TRBJ2-2	TGTGCCTGGAGTCCGGGCTTCGACGGGGAGCTGTTTTTT	CAWSPGFDGELFF
TRBV30	once	NA	TRBJ1-1	TGTGCCTGGGGTAAGACAGGGAACACTGAAGCTTTCTTT	CAWGKTGNTEAFF
TRBV6-6	NA	TRBD1	TRBJ1-5	TGTGCCAGCAGTCCCATCGACAGGGGTTTCAATCAGCCCCAGCATTTT	CASSPIDRGFNQPQHF
TRBV10-3	NA	TRBD2	TRBJ2-1	TGTGCCATCAGTGAGTCTCAACCGGGACTAGCGGACAATGAGCAGTTCTTC	CAISESQPGLADNEQFF
TRBV5-6	few	TRBD2	TRBJ2-7	TGTGCCAGCACCCCAAGGTTCGGGGGGGATGACGAGCAGTACTTC	CASTPRFGGDDEQYF
TRBV5-6	NA	NA	TRBJ1-2	TGTGCCAGCAGCAACGAGCCTTGGGGAGGAGGTGGCTACACCTTC	CASSNEPWGGGGYTF
TRBV7-5	NA	NA	TRBJ1-2	TGTGCCAGAAGCCCAGGGGTCTCGCAGGCGGCTTGTTCTATGCTTAACCGACACTATGGCTACACCTTC	CARSPGVSQAACSMLNRHYGYTF
TRBV14	many	NA	TRBJ2-5	TGTGCCAGCAGCCAAGATTTCGGTGGACAATACTTC	CASSQDFGGQYF
TRBV7-2	NA	TRBD2	TRBJ2-2	TGTGCCAGCAGCTTAGTGGCGGGAGGGCTCACCGGGGAGCTGTTTTTT	CASSLVAGGLTGELFF
TRBV9	NA	NA	TRBJ2-5	TGTGCCAGCAGCGCAATGTCCGGTATCACAGAGACCCAGTACTTC	CASSAMSGITETQYF
TRBV7-9	NA	NA	TRBJ1-1	TGTGCCAGCAGCCAAATTAAGGCGGGGCGTTGGGGCACTGAAGCTTTCTTT	CASSQIKAGRWGTEAFF
TRBV6-5	NA	TRBD1	TRBJ2-7	TGTGCCAGCAGCAAGGGACAGTACTCCTACGAGCAGTACTTC	CASSKGQYSYEQYF
TRBV5-1	NA	TRBD1	TRBJ1-5	TGCGCCAGCAGCCTTGGGACAGGGAAGCAGCCCCAGCATTTT	CASSLGTGKQPQHF
TRBV4-1	many	NA	TRBJ1-3	TGCGCCAGCAGCCAAGATGGACGGGGGAGTAGAAACACCATATATTTT	CASSQDGRGSRNTIYF
TRBV2	NA	TRBD2	TRBJ2-3	TGTGCCAGCAGTGAGACTAGCGCCACTTCCACAGATACGCAGTATTTT	CASSETSATSTDTQYF
TRBV6-6	NA	NA	TRBJ1-5	TGTGCCAGCAGCATCTGGGGGGGTGACAATCAGCCCCAGCATTTT	CASSIWGGDNQPQHF
TRBV28	NA	NA	TRBJ1-2	TGTGCCAGCAGTGAGGGACGGGGCGATGGCTACACCTTC	CASSEGRGDGYTF
TRBV5-1	NA	NA	TRBJ2-7	TGCGCCAGCAGCTTGGGTGGGGCCGCGAAGGCCTACGAGCAGTACTTC	CASSLGGAAKAYEQYF
TRBV10-3	NA	NA	TRBJ2-5	TGTGCCATCATCGAAACAGTAAAGACCCAGTACTTC	CAIIETVKTQYF